This TCR beta chain was captured by sequencing in a study of T-cell reconstitution after alpha-beta-depleted transplantation in children. The CDR3 has 14 residues. In germline, CDR1 is SEHNR, CDR2 FQNEAQ (reference sequence). V shed 5 bases, J shed 8 bases, and the junction held 10 bases outside the gene matches. In its sample, this clonotype was seen many times. The target antigen is unknown. Unique molecular identifiers were incorporated when the TCRbeta library was constructed. TCRdb itself ran the PCR reads through MiXCR, one entry per CDR3 protein. This table holds roughly 180,000 distinct CDR3 sequences, roughly 10% found once. Study-wide results and limits: Expanded clones from the graft, numbering several hundred, reportedly supplied alpha-beta T cells about two months after transplant.

The sequences come from PBMCs, collected before TCRalphabeta/CD19-depleted stem cell transplant. This receptor was obtained from a boy between 2 and 10 years old with acute myeloid leukemia, due to receive a stem cell transplant. J is TRBJ1-2 and V is TRBV7-9; 8 bases are shared with TRBD1. This CDR3 reads CASSGGTGVFGYTF. The CDR3 region has the DNA TGTGCCAGCAGCGGAGGGACAGGCGTTTTCGGCTACACCTTC.